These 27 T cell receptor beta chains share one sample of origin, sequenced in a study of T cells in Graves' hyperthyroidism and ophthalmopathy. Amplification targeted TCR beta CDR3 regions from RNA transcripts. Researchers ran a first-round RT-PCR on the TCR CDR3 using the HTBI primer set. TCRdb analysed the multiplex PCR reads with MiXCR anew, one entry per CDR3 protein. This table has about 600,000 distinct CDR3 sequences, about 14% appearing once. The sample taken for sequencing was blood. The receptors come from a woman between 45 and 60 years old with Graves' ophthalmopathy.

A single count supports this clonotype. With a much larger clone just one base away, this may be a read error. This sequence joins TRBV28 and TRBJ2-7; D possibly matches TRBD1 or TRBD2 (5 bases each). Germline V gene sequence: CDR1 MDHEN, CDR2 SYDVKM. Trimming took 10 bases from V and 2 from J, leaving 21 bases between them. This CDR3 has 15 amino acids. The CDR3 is CANSLGTVKAYEQYF. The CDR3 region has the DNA TGTGCCAACAGCCTCGGGACGGTGAAAGCCTACGAGCAGTACTTC. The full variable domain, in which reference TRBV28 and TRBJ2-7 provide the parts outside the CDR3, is DVKVTQSSRYLVKRTGEKVFLECVQDMDHENMFWYRQDPGLGLRLIYFSYDVKMKEKGDIPEGYSVSREKKERFSLILESASTNQTSMYLCANSLGTVKAYEQYFGPGTRLTVT.

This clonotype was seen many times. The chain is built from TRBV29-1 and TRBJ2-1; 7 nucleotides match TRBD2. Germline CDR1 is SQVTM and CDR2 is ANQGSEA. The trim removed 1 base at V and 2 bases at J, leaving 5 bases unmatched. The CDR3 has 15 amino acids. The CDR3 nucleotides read TGCAGCGTTGAAGGCGGGAGAGGGACCTACAATGAGCAGTTCTTC. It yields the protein CSVEGGRGTYNEQFF.

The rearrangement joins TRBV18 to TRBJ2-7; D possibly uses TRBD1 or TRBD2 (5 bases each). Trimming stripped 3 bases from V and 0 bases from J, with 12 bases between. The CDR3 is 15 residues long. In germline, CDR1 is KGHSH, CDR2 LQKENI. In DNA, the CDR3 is TGTGCCAGCTCACCCAGACAGACTAACTCCTACGAGCAGTACTTC. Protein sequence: CASSPRQTNSYEQYF. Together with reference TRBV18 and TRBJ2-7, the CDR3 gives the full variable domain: NAGVMQNPRHLVRRRGQEARLRCSPMKGHSHVYWYRQLPEEGLKFMVYLQKENIIDESGMPKERFSAEFPKEGPSILRIQQVVRGDSAAYFCASSPRQTNSYEQYFGPGTRLTVT.

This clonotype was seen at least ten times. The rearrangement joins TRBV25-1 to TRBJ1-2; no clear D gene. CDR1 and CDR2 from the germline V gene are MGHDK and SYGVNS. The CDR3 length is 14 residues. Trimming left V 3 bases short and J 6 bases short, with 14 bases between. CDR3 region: CASSESGRNDGYTF. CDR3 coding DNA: TGTGCCAGCAGTGAGTCTGGCAGGAACGATGGCTACACCTTC.

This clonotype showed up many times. The CDR3 DNA reads TGTGCCAGCAGGGGGGGCGTGAGGACTGAAGCTTTCTTT. Protein product: CASRGGVRTEAFF. The rearrangement links TRBV11-1 to TRBJ1-1; perhaps TRBD1 as D (6 bases). The germline V and J ends were trimmed by 6 bases and 5 bases, with 13 bases remaining between them. Germline assignment: CDR1 SGHAT and CDR2 FQDESV (reference sequence). The CDR3 length is 13 residues.

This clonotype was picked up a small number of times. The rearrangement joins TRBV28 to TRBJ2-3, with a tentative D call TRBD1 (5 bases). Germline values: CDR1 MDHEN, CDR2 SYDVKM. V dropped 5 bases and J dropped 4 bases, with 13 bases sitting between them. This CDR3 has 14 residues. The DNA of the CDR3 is TGTGCCAGCAGTGCCCCCAGGGCCCCAGATACGCAGTATTTT. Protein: CASSAPRAPDTQYF.

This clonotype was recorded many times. The CDR3 sequence: CASSSTPGGDTQYF. The CDR3 nucleotides are TGTGCCAGCAGTTCAACCCCTGGGGGTGATACGCAGTATTTT. The chain employs TRBV28 and TRBJ2-3, with D perhaps TRBD1 or TRBD2 (5 bases each). Looked up from germline, CDR1 is MDHEN and CDR2 is SYDVKM. This CDR3 region has 14 residues. Trimming shortened V by 4 bases and J by 6 bases, and 14 bases separated the two germline ends.

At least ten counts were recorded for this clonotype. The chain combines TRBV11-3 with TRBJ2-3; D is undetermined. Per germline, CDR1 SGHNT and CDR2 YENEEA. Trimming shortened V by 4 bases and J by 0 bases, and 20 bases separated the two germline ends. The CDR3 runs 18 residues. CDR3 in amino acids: CASSSTTKGRTSTDTQYF. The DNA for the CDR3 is TGTGCCAGCAGCTCCACTACCAAAGGGCGAACTAGCACAGATACGCAGTATTTT.

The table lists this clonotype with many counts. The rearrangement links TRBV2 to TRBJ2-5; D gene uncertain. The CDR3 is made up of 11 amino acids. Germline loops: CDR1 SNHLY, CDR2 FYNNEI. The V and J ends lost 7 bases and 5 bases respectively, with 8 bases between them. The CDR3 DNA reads TGTGCCAGCACAAGAGACGAGACCCAGTACTTC. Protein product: CASTRDETQYF.

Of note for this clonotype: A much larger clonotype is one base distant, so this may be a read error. The CDR3 sequence: CSPKGQADGGYTF. CDR3 in DNA: TGCAGCCCGAAGGGACAGGCAGATGGTGGCTACACCTTC. The chain joins TRBV29-1 to TRBJ1-2, with 8 nucleotides matching TRBD1. Germline V gene lookup returns CDR1 SQVTM and CDR2 ANQGSEA. V shed 8 bases and J 7 bases; nucleotides not matched to a gene: 12. This CDR3 comprises 13 residues.

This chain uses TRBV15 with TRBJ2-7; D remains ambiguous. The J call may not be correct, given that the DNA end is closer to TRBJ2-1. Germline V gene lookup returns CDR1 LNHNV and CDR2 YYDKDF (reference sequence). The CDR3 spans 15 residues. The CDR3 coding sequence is TGTGCCACCAGCAGAGAAGGCTGGAGCCCCAATGAGCAGTTCTTC. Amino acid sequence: CATSREGWSPNEQFF.

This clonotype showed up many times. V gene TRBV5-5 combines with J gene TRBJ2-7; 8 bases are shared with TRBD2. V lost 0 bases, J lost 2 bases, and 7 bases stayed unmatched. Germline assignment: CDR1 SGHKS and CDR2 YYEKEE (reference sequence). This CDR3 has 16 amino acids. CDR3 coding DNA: TGTGCCAGCAGCTTGGATACTAGCGGAGCGACCTACGAGCAGTACTTC. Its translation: CASSLDTSGATYEQYF.

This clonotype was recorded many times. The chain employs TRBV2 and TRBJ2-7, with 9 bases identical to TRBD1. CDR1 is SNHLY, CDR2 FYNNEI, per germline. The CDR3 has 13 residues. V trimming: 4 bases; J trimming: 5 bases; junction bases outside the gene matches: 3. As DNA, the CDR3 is TGTGCCAGCAGTGCGGACAGGGGAAACGAGCAGTACTTC. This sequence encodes CASSADRGNEQYF.

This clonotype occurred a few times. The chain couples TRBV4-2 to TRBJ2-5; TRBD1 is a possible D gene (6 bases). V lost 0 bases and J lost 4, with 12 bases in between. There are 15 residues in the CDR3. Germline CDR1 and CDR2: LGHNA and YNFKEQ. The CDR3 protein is CASSQDEQGGETQYF. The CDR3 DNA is TGTGCCAGCAGCCAAGATGAACAGGGCGGAGAGACCCAGTACTTC.

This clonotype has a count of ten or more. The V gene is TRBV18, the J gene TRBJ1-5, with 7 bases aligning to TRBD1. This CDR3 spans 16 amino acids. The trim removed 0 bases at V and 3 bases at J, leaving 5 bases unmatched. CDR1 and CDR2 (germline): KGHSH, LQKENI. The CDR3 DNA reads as TGTGCCAGCTCACCACCGGGACAGATGGCCAATCAGCCCCAGCATTTT. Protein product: CASSPPGQMANQPQHF.

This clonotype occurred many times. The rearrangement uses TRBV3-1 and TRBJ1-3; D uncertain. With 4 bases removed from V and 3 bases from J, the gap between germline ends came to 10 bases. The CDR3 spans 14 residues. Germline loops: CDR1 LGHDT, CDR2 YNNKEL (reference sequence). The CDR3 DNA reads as TGTGCCAGCAGCCTTAATATCATTGGAAACACCATATATTTT. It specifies CASSLNIIGNTIYF.

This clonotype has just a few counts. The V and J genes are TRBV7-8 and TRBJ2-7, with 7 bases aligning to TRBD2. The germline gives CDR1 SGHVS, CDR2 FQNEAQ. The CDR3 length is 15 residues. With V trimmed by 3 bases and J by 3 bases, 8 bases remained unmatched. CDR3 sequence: CASSFAGDHNYEQYF. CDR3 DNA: TGTGCCAGCAGCTTCGCGGGGGACCACAACTACGAGCAGTACTTC.

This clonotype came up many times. The CDR3 is CSARGLRGSPYEQYF. CDR3 nucleotides: TGCAGTGCTAGAGGTCTACGGGGTAGCCCCTACGAGCAGTACTTC. The chain uses TRBV20-1 and TRBJ2-7; D possibly corresponds to TRBD2 (5 bases). V was cut by 1 base and J by 2 bases, with 15 bases left in between. Germline CDR1 is DFQATT and CDR2 is SNEGSKA (reference sequence). CDR3 length equals 15 residues.

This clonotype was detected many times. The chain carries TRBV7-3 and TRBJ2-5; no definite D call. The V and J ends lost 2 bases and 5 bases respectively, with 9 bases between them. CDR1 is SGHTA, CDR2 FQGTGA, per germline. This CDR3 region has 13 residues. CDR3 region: CASSLGVGETQYF. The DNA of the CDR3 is TGTGCCAGCAGCTTAGGGGTGGGGGAGACCCAGTACTTC.

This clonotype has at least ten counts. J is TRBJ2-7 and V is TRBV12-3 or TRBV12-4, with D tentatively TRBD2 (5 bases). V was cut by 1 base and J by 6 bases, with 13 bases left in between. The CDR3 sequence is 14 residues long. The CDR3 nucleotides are TGTGCCAGCAGTTTAGTTTCCGGGGTTGGCGAGCAGTACTTC. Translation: CASSLVSGVGEQYF.

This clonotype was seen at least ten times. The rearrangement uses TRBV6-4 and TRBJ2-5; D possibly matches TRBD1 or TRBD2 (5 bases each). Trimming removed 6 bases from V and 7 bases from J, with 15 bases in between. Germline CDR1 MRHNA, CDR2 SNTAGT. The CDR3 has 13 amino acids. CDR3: CASSQRQGGTQYF. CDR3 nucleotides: TGTGCCAGCAGCCAGCGGCAGGGTGGGACCCAGTACTTC.

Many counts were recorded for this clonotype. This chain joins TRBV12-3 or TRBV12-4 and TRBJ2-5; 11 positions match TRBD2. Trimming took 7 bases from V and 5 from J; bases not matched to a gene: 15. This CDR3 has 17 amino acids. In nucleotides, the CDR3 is TGTGCCAGCAAGAAAACAGAACTAGCGGGAGTTCCTGAGACCCAGTACTTC. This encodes CASKKTELAGVPETQYF.

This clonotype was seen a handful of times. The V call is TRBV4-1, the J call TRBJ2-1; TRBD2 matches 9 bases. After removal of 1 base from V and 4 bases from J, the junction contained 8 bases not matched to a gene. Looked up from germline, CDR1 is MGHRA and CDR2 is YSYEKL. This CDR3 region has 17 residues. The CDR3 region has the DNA TGCGCCAGCAGCCAAGGAACCGCGGGAGGGTCTTACAATGAGCAGTTCTTC. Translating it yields CASSQGTAGGSYNEQFF.

This CDR3 is CASRSTSESGEQYF. CDR3 bases: TGTGCCAGCAGATCGACTAGTGAGTCGGGCGAGCAGTACTTC. V and J are TRBV12-3 or TRBV12-4 and TRBJ2-7; D possibly corresponds to TRBD2 (6 bases). Trimming removed 6 bases from V and 6 bases from J, with 18 bases in between. The CDR3 is 14 amino acids.

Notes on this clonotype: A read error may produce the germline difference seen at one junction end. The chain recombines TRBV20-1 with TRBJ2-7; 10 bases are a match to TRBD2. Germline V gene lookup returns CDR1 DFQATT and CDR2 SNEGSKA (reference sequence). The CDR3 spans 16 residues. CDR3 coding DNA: TGCAGTGCCAGTACACTAAAGCGGGAGGGCCGCTACGAGCAGCACTTC. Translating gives CSASTLKREGRYEQHF.

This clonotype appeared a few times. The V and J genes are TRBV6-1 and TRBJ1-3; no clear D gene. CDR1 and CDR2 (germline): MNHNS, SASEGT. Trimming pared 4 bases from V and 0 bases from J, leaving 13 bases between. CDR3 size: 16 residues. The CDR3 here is CASSVADGNSGNTIYF. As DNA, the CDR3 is TGTGCCAGCAGTGTAGCCGACGGAAACTCTGGAAACACCATATATTTT.

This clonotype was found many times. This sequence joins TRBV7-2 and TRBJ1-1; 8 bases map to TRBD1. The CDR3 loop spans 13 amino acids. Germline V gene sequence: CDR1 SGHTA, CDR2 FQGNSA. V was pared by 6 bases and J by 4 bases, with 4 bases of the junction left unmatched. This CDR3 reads CASRPQGGTEAFF. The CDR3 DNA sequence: TGTGCCAGCAGACCACAGGGGGGCACTGAAGCTTTCTTT.